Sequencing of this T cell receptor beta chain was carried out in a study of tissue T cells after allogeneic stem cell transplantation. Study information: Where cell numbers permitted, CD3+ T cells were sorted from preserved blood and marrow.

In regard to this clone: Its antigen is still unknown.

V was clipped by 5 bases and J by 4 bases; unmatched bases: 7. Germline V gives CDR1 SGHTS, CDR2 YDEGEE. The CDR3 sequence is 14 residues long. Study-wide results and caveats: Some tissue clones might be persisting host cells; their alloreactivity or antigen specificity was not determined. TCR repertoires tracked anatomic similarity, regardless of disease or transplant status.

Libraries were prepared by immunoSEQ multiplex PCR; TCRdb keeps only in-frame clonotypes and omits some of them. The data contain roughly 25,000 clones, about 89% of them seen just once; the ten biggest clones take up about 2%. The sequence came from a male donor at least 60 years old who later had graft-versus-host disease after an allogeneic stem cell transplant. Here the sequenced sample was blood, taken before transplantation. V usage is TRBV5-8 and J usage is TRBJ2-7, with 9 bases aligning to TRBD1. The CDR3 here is CASSHRQGGYEQYF. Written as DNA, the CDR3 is TGTGCCAGCAGTCACAGACAGGGGGGATACGAGCAGTACTTC.